A selection of T cell receptor beta chains follows, all from one sample in a study of identical twins. Each CDR3 protein gets one entry after TCRdb re-called the 5' RACE reads with MiXCR. The sample comprises 650,000 to 750,000 distinct CDR3 sequences, over 20% of which are singletons, and 4.3% rests with the top ten. The same data also went into a second study, on T cells expressing NK-cell markers.

What was sequenced was PBMCs. The source of these receptors is a woman aged 18 to 35 in good health. Each CDR3 is given with its conserved first and last residue. D genes are given only for firm matches. Rows give clone size only sometimes, using once, few, many, or a class for an expanded clone.

D	V	J	size	CDR3	DNA
NA	TRBV20-1	TRBJ2-5	NA	CSAYSGTAVETQYF	TGCAGTGCGTACTCCGGGACGGCGGTGGAGACCCAGTACTTC
TRBD1	TRBV6-1	TRBJ2-1	NA	CASRPLDRILYNEQFF	TGTGCCAGCAGACCTCTGGACAGGATTCTCTACAATGAGCAGTTCTTC
NA	TRBV20-1	TRBJ1-5	few	CSAGGTSNQPQHF	TGCAGTGCAGGAGGGACTTCAAATCAGCCCCAGCATTTT
NA	TRBV3-1	TRBJ1-1	NA	CASSQPQDRSEAFF	TGTGCCAGCAGCCAACCCCAGGACCGGTCTGAAGCTTTCTTT
NA	TRBV7-6	TRBJ2-3	NA	CASSLDVGTGDAQYF	TGTGCCAGCAGCTTAGACGTAGGGACCGGGGATGCGCAGTATTTT
NA	TRBV6-1	TRBJ2-7	many	CASSKGDSPGEQYF	TGTGCCAGCAGTAAAGGGGACTCCCCGGGGGAGCAGTACTTC
NA	TRBV29-1	TRBJ2-5	NA	CSVGQARETQYF	TGCAGCGTTGGGCAAGCCCGCGAGACCCAGTACTTC
TRBD1	TRBV11-1	TRBJ2-5	NA	CASSFVTPGQGYQETQYF	TGTGCCAGCAGCTTCGTGACGCCGGGACAGGGTTACCAAGAGACCCAGTACTTC
TRBD2	TRBV11-2	TRBJ2-5	few	CASSRQTSGGWETQYF	TGTGCCAGCAGCCGCCAGACTAGCGGGGGTTGGGAGACCCAGTACTTC
TRBD1	TRBV6-1	TRBJ2-1	few	CASKGQGLSYNEQFF	TGTGCCAGTAAGGGACAGGGATTATCCTACAATGAGCAGTTCTTC
NA	TRBV25-1	TRBJ2-3	once	CASSGRLVDTQYF	TGTGCCAGCAGTGGAAGACTTGTCGATACGCAGTATTTT
TRBD1	TRBV6-2/TRBV6-3	TRBJ1-1	NA	CASRLDRQNTEAFF	TGTGCCAGCAGATTGGACAGGCAGAACACTGAAGCTTTCTTT
NA	TRBV6-6	TRBJ1-1	NA	CASCPAGTEAFF	TGTGCCAGCTGCCCGGCTGGCACTGAAGCTTTCTTT
NA	TRBV12-3/TRBV12-4	TRBJ2-1	NA	CASTPYSYNEQFF	TGTGCCAGCACCCCTTACTCCTACAATGAGCAGTTCTTC
TRBD1	TRBV13	TRBJ2-3	NA	CASSPLLLRDREGPSTDTQYF	TGTGCCAGCAGTCCCCTTCTACTCCGGGACAGGGAAGGCCCTTCAACAGATACGCAGTATTTT
NA	TRBV5-6	TRBJ2-1	few	CASSLLRGRNNEQFF	TGTGCCAGCAGCTTGCTGCGGGGGCGTAACAATGAGCAGTTCTTC
TRBD2	TRBV7-2	TRBJ2-3	NA	CASSLVASGRSTDTQYF	TGTGCCAGCAGCTTAGTCGCTAGCGGGAGGAGCACAGATACGCAGTATTTT
NA	TRBV7-2	TRBJ2-2	NA	CASTKRGATGELFF	TGTGCCAGCACCAAGAGGGGGGCGACCGGGGAGCTGTTTTTT
TRBD2	TRBV12-3/TRBV12-4	TRBJ2-5	few	CASSLGASGIKTQYF	TGTGCCAGCAGTTTAGGGGCTAGCGGGATAAAGACCCAGTACTTC
NA	TRBV29-1	TRBJ1-1	few	CSVERGRTEAFF	TGCAGCGTTGAGCGGGGGCGGACTGAAGCTTTCTTT
TRBD1	TRBV6-1	TRBJ2-3	NA	CASRGDRVASDTQYF	TGTGCCAGCAGGGGGGACAGGGTGGCCTCAGATACGCAGTATTTT
NA	TRBV29-1	TRBJ1-1	few	CSVEGGGDAAFF	TGCAGCGTTGAAGGAGGCGGGGACGCGGCTTTCTTT
NA	TRBV4-1	TRBJ2-1	few	CASSLGLSVGGNEQFF	TGCGCCAGCAGCTTAGGACTCTCTGTAGGGGGCAATGAGCAGTTCTTC
TRBD2	TRBV3-1	TRBJ2-6	few	CASSQQPGTSGRVTGANVLTF	TGTGCCAGCAGCCAGCAACCCGGGACTAGCGGGAGAGTGACTGGGGCCAACGTCCTGACTTTC
NA	TRBV6-1	TRBJ2-7	NA	CASRVRPSLSYEQYF	TGTGCCAGCAGGGTAAGACCTAGCCTCTCCTACGAGCAGTACTTC
TRBD2	TRBV7-2	TRBJ2-3	NA	CASSGGLAGGDTQYF	TGTGCCAGCAGCGGGGGACTAGCCGGGGGGGATACGCAGTATTTT
NA	TRBV5-1	TRBJ1-1	NA	CASSGELMVATEAFF	TGCGCCAGCAGCGGGGAACTTATGGTAGCGACTGAAGCTTTCTTT
NA	TRBV4-3	TRBJ2-3	NA	CASSQSGTLADTQYF	TGCGCCAGCAGCCAATCCGGGACGCTAGCAGATACGCAGTATTTT
NA	TRBV14	TRBJ2-1	NA	CASSQDTRTRSYNEQFF	TGTGCCAGCAGCCAGGACACCCGGACTCGCTCCTACAATGAGCAGTTCTTC
NA	TRBV20-1	TRBJ2-7	NA	CSAFHYEQYF	TGCAGTGCTTTCCACTATGAGCAGTACTTC
NA	TRBV5-1	TRBJ1-6	few	CASSLYTGSDSPLHF	TGCGCCAGCAGCTTGTATACAGGGTCTGATTCACCCCTCCACTTT
NA	TRBV6-5	TRBJ2-7	many	CASSASHYEQYF	TGTGCCAGCAGTGCCTCCCACTACGAGCAGTACTTC
NA	TRBV6-1	TRBJ1-2	NA	CASSTALSSASLYGYTF	TGTGCCAGCAGTACGGCGCTGAGCAGCGCAAGCCTCTATGGCTACACCTTC
NA	TRBV12-3/TRBV12-4	TRBJ1-5	NA	CASSLVADDQPQHF	TGTGCCAGCAGTTTGGTGGCAGACGATCAGCCCCAGCATTTT
TRBD1	TRBV10-3	TRBJ2-7	NA	CAIRTGQGIYEQYF	TGTGCCATCAGAACTGGACAGGGAATCTACGAGCAGTACTTC
NA	TRBV7-9	TRBJ1-1	few	CASRPNRDRAFF	TGTGCCAGCAGGCCGAACAGGGACCGAGCTTTCTTT
NA	TRBV20-1	TRBJ2-1	NA	CGGTGYNEQFF	TGCGGGGGGACTGGCTACAATGAGCAGTTCTTC
TRBD1	TRBV29-1	TRBJ2-1	NA	CSVGGTGWRNEQFF	TGCAGCGTCGGCGGGACAGGGTGGCGCAATGAGCAGTTCTTC
NA	TRBV10-3	TRBJ2-1	few	CAIRGGGSSYNEQFF	TGTGCCATCCGAGGGGGGGGGAGCTCCTACAATGAGCAGTTCTTC
NA	TRBV20-1	TRBJ2-5	few	CSGSLESQKTQYF	TGCAGTGGGTCCCTAGAGAGCCAGAAGACCCAGTACTTC
NA	TRBV20-1	TRBJ2-5	NA	CSATSGGLVETQYF	TGCAGTGCTACATCAGGGGGGCTGGTTGAGACCCAGTACTTC
TRBD2	TRBV10-3	TRBJ2-3	few	CAMRRGLALSDTQYF	TGTGCCATGCGTCGGGGACTAGCCTTGTCAGATACGCAGTATTTT
NA	TRBV7-2	TRBJ2-3	NA	CASSSSGTQYF	TGTGCCAGCAGCTCTTCGGGTACGCAGTATTTT
NA	TRBV7-9	TRBJ2-1	NA	CASSPGTGVF	TGTGCCAGCAGCCCCGGGACTGGGGTCTTC